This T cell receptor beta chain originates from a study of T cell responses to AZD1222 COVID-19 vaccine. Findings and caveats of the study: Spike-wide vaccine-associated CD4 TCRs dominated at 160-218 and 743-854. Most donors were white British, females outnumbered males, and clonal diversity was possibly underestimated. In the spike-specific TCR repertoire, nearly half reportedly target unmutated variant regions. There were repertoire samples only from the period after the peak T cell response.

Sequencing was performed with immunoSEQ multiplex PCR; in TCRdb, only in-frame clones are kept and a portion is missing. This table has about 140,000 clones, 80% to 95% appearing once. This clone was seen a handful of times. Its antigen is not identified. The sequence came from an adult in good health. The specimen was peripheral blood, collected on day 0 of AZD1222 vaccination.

In nucleotides, the CDR3 is TGTGCCAGCAGTTTATGGTCTGGGACAGGGAGTCAGCCCCAGCATTTT. As protein: CASSLWSGTGSQPQHF. The gene calls are TRBV28 and TRBJ1-5; TRBD1 agrees at 9 bases. Unmatched junction bases numbered 6, after V lost 0 bases and J lost 6 bases. The germline V gene encodes CDR1 MDHEN and CDR2 SYDVKM. This CDR3 contains 16 residues.